This T cell receptor (beta chain) was captured by sequencing in a study of vaccination and CD4 T cells after COVID-19. Study-level results: The study found that a median approximately 84% of reactive clones in convalescent patients appeared only post-vaccination.

CD4+ T cells that had been cultured provided DNA sequenced with the Oncomine TCR Beta short-read assay. MiXCR was run by TCRdb on the PCR reads, yielding one entry per CDR3 protein. The sample lists more than 13,000 distinct CDR3 sequences; over 45% were seen once. In regard to this clonotype: No antigen is known for it.

The CDR3 sequence is 15 residues long. Germline V gene data show CDR1 as GTSNPN and CDR2 as SVGIG (reference sequence). V shed 3 bases and J 3 bases; nucleotides not matched to a gene: 6. Described treatment: roughly 10-day PBMC culture with coronavirus spike peptide pools or control peptides (ViraFEST assay). This sequence joins TRBV30 and TRBJ2-3; 10 bases fit TRBD1. The clonotype was recovered from a human donor who had recovered from COVID-19. Sequences were derived from CD4+ T cells from blood, cultured in vitro, sampled before SARS-CoV-2 vaccination. CDR3 in amino acids: CAWSLRGQGTDTQYF. The CDR3 DNA reads TGTGCCTGGAGCTTACGGGGACAGGGGACAGATACGCAGTATTTT.